This TCR beta chain was sequenced during a study of OX40 agonist ivuxolimab in advanced cancers. Between the trimmed V and J ends, which lost 6 bases and 4 bases, there was a span of 18 bases. The germline V gene encodes CDR1 KGHSH and CDR2 LQKENI. This CDR3 region has 15 residues. Here immunoSEQ multiplex PCR was the method, and the copy in TCRdb shows in-frame clones only, minus some. In the table there are around 76,000 clones, more than 85% of which are singletons. Sequences were derived from CD4+ or CD8+ T cells sorted from blood, sampled in a trial of the OX40 agonist ivuxolimab. The source is an adult with an advanced solid tumor such as melanoma, head and neck, liver or kidney cancer. The J gene is TRBJ1-2, the V gene TRBV18, with D possibly TRBD1 on 6 matching bases. CDR3 in amino acids: CASSLRSDRTYGYTF. Here the CDR3 DNA reads TGTGCCAGCTCCCTAAGGTCGGACAGAACCTATGGCTACACCTTC.